The entry that follows covers one T cell receptor (beta chain) sequence. This receptor's antigen is unknown. Nothing much larger sits one base from this clone, and base qualities are not available. For CDR1 and CDR2, the germline V gene (reference sequence) lists LNHNV and YYDKDF. V is cut back by 6 bases and J by 5 bases, with 2 bases in the junction unmatched. Including cysteine and phenylalanine, the CDR3 has 12 amino acids. Just the 36-base CDR3 DNA is kept, in frame starting at base 1. The data were taken from a study of cytomegalovirus exposure and HLA in healthy donors (TCRdb year 2017). For context, the study as a whole: According to a later analysis, the 100 to 150 validation repertoires were produced on the same platform as the 700 or so repertoires of the first cohort. The study aimed to test whether signatures of past pathogen exposure could be identified by cataloging public T cell receptors. A separate validation cohort of roughly 120 different subjects was used in addition to the roughly 670-subject first cohort. To predict cytomegalovirus infection status, the study brought together high-throughput TCR immunosequencing, statistical association of individual TCRs with disease status, and machine learning.

The library was prepared using the immunoSEQ multiplex PCR assay. Concerning the study's data processing: A statistical classification framework was built to diagnose cytomegalovirus status from the catalog of TCR beta chain sequences. This is the immuneACCESS table as TCRdb keeps it, with only in-frame sequences that have V and J called. A part of the clones is gone; compared with another copy, unresolved V genes explain less than half, and the rest is unexplained. V and J calls and clone size are those listed in that table; D and trimming were worked out from the DNA. The sample data list about 150,000 clones, and around 84% of these were observed just once. The biggest ten clones account for roughly 1.9% of the sample. What the work shows at the level of the full study, not this receptor alone: The classifier was reported to diagnose cytomegalovirus status with high specificity and sensitivity in both the original and validation cohorts. In a later analysis, TCRs clustered in the first cohort were found to also tend to co-occur in the approximately 120 validation repertoires, with 94% of cluster scores above 0. According to the authors, the approach could potentially be generalized to other disease states and immunological phenotypes. Across donors, most TCR sequences were observed very rarely, whereas some public TCRs were present in many individuals. In vitro tests confirmed that a few of the cytomegalovirus-associated TCR beta chains recognize cytomegalovirus antigens. A total of 164 TCR beta chains were listed by the study as associated with cytomegalovirus. All 120 or so repertoires were used to score co-occurrence in the validation cohort in a later analysis, because that analysis had no HLA typing for the cohort.

The donors belonged to the validation cohort of over a hundred subjects, which was separate from the roughly 700-subject first cohort. The sequenced sample was PBMCs. This sequence originates from a human donor in good health. The sequence joins TRBV15 to TRBJ2-3; TRBD2 agrees with 7 junctional bases. CDR3 reads: CATRREGDTQYF. The nucleotide sequence reads as follows: TGTGCCACCAGGAGGGAGGGAGATACGCAGTATTTT.